These 8 T cell receptor beta chains came from one sample sequenced in a study of low-dose radiotherapy and immunotherapy resistance in tumors. Alpha- and beta-chain coverage of first-strand cDNA came from TRAV- and TRBV-specific primers. With a V-primer adapter and a constant-region primer, TCRs were amplified for roughly 21 PCR cycles. TCRdb passed the reads through MiXCR, listing each CDR3 protein once. The data show some 88,000 distinct CDR3 sequences, under 9.5% seen once. The time point: before trial treatment. Specimen: PBMCs, collected before treatment. The receptors stem from a male donor with prostate cancer.

This clonotype was observed at least ten times. CDR3 protein: CATHSGGQETQYF. CDR3 nucleotides: TGTGCCACCCATAGCGGGGGGCAAGAGACCCAGTACTTC. This chain links TRBV10-3 with TRBJ2-5, with 10 nucleotides matching TRBD2. The CDR3 has 13 amino acids. After removal of 10 bases from V and 2 bases from J, the junction contained 4 bases not matched to a gene. The V gene's germline CDR1 is ENHRY and CDR2 SYGVKD.

This clonotype has ten or more counts. The rearrangement joins TRBV23-1 to TRBJ2-7; possibly TRBD1 or TRBD2 for D (7 bases each). TRBV23-1 is marked as an open reading frame, function uncertain. V lost 2 bases and J lost 4, with 12 bases in between. This CDR3 is built from 14 residues. The CDR3 DNA sequence: TGCGCCAGCAGTCAAGGCAGGGGGGGTTACGAGCAGTACTTC. Translation gives CASSQGRGGYEQYF.

With regard to this clonotype: This likely stems from a read error, as it lies one base from a far larger clone. The genes are TRBV29-1 and TRBJ2-1; the D gene is possibly TRBD2 (5 bases). Trimming shortened V by 4 bases and J by 10 bases, and 11 bases separated the two germline ends. The CDR3 has 11 residues. Germline lookup yields CDR1 SQVTM and CDR2 ANQGSEA. CDR3 sequence reads: CSVGTSGEQFF. In nucleotides, the CDR3 is TGCAGCGTTGGGACTTCGGGGGAGCAGTTCTTC.

This clonotype has a count of ten or more. V is TRBV7-2 and J is TRBJ2-4, with 13 nucleotides matching TRBD2. This CDR3 spans 17 amino acids. The V and J ends lost 5 bases and 6 bases, in that order; junction bases with no gene match: 10. The germline gives CDR1 SGHTA, CDR2 FQGNSA. The CDR3 sequence: CASSPTSGRASGNIQYF. The CDR3 DNA is TGTGCCAGCAGCCCAACTAGCGGGAGGGCCTCTGGAAACATTCAGTACTTC.

A word on this clonotype: A far larger clone is one base from this, pointing to a likely read error. The chain has TRBV6-6 and TRBJ2-7, with 7 bases identical to TRBD1. The CDR3 sequence is 12 residues long. Germline-derived CDR1 and CDR2 are MNHNY and SVGAGI (reference sequence). CDR3 amino acids: CACSPTGNEQYF. The DNA for the CDR3 is TGTGCCTGCAGCCCGACAGGGAACGAGCAGTACTTC.

With regard to this clonotype: This likely stems from a read error, as it lies one base from a far larger clone. J is TRBJ2-7 and V is TRBV3-1; the D gene is possibly TRBD1 (5 bases). The CDR3 runs 12 residues. Germline V CDR1 and CDR2: LGHDT, YNNKEL (reference sequence). The CDR3 protein is CASSQDRPGCIF. In DNA form, the CDR3 reads TGTGCCAGCAGCCAAGATCGGCCAGGGTGTATCTTC.

This clonotype was counted at least ten times. V and J are TRBV11-2 and TRBJ2-1; TRBD2 agrees at 7 bases. This CDR3 contains 12 residues. Germline V gene data show CDR1 as SGHAT and CDR2 as FQNNGV. V lost 5 bases to trimming and J lost 16 bases; unmatched junction nucleotides: 11. CDR3 in DNA: TGTGCCAGCAGCCCCCACAGCGGGGCAGGTTTCTTC. As protein: CASSPHSGAGFF.

This clonotype was seen repeatedly, ten times or more. The V call is TRBV20-1, the J call TRBJ2-6, with unresolved D. The length of the CDR3 is 12 residues. Trimming pared 6 bases from V and 1 base from J, leaving 4 bases between. Per the germline V gene, CDR1 is DFQATT and CDR2 is SNEGSKA (reference sequence). The CDR3 DNA sequence: TGCAGTGCCGATTCTGGGGCCAACGTCCTGACTTTC. Protein: CSADSGANVLTF.